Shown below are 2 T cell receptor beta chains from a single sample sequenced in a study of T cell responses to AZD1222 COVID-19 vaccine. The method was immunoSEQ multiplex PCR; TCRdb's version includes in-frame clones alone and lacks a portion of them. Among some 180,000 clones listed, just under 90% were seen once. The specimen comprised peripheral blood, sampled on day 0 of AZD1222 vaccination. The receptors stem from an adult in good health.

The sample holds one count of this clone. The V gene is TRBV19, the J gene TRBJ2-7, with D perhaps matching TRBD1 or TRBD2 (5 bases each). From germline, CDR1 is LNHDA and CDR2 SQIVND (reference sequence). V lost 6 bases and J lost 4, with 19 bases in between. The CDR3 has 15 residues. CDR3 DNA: TGTGCCAGTAGCAAAACTCCGGGACGAGAATACGAGCAGTACTTC. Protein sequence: CASSKTPGREYEQYF. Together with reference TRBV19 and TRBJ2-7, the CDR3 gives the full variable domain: DGGITQSPKYLFRKEGQNVTLSCEQNLNHDAMYWYRQDPGQGLRLIYYSQIVNDFQKGDIAEGYSVSREKKESFPLTVTSAQKNPTAFYLCASSKTPGREYEQYFGPGTRLTVT.

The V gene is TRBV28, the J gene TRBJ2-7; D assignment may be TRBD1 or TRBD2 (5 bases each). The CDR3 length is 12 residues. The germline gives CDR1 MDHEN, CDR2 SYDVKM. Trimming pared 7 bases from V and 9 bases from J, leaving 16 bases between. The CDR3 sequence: CASTPPRGAQYF. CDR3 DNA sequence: TGTGCCAGCACCCCTCCGAGGGGTGCGCAGTACTTC.